This entry concerns a single T cell receptor (beta chain). These data belong to a study of blood T cell repertoires in COVID-19. From germline, CDR1 is MDHEN and CDR2 SYDVKM. The CDR3 runs 13 residues. V was clipped by 7 bases and J by 3 bases, with 13 bases between them. TCRdb's copy holds only in-frame clones and misses some; the assay was immunoSEQ multiplex PCR. This sample has some 420,000 clones, with 75% to 90% found just once. Sequencing input: PBMCs or T cells enriched from blood (not recorded which). This TCR was sampled from a young man who had recovered from COVID-19. The chain links TRBV28 to TRBJ2-7; TRBD1 might be the D (5 bases). The DNA of the CDR3 is TGTGCCAGCATTGGGGCAGCCCTCTACGAGCAGTACTTC. As protein: CASIGAALYEQYF.